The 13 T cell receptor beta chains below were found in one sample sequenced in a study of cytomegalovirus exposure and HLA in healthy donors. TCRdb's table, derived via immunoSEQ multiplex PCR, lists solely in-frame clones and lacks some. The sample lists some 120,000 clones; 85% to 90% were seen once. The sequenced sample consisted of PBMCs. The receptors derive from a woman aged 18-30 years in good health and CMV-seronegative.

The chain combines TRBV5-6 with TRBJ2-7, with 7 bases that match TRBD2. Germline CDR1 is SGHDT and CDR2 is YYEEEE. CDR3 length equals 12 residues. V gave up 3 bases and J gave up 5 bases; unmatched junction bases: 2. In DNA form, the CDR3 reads TGTGCCAGCAGCTCCGGGACTAACGAGCAGTACTTC. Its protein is CASSSGTNEQYF. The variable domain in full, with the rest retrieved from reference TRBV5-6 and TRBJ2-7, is DAGVTQSPTHLIKTRGQQVTLRCSPKSGHDTVSWYQQALGQGPQFIFQYYEEEERQRGNFPDRFSGHQFPNYSSELNVNALLLGDSALYLCASSSGTNEQYFGPGTRLTVT.

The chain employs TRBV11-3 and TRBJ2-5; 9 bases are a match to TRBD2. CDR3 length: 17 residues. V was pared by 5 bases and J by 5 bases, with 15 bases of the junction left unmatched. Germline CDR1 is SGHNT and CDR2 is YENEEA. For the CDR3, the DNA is TGTGCCAGCAGCCCGAAAGGAGGGCTAGCGGGATTTGAGACCCAGTACTTC. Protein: CASSPKGGLAGFETQYF.

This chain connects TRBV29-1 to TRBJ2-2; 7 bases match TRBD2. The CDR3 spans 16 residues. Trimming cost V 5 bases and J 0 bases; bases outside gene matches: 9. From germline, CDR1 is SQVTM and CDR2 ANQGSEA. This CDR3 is CSVTSRGTPNTGELFF. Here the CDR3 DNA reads TGCAGCGTTACCTCGCGGGGGACCCCGAACACCGGGGAGCTGTTTTTT.

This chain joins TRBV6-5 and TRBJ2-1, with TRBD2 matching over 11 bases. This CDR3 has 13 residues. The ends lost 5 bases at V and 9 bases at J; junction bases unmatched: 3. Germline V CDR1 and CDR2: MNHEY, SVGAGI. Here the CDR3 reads CASSPLAGGEQFF. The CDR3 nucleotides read TGTGCCAGCAGTCCCCTAGCGGGAGGTGAGCAGTTCTTC.

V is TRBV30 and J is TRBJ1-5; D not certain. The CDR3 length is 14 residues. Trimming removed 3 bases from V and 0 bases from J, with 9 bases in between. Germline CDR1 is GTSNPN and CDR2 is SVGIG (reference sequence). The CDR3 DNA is TGTGCCTGGAGCGTAGACTTTAGCAATCAGCCCCAGCATTTT. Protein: CAWSVDFSNQPQHF.

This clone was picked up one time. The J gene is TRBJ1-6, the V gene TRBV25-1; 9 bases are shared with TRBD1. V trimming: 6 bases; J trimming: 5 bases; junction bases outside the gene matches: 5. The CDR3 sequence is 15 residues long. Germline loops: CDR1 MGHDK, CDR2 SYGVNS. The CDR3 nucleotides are TGTGCCAGCAGCCCTAGGACAGGGGATAATTCACCCCTCCACTTT. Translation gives CASSPRTGDNSPLHF.

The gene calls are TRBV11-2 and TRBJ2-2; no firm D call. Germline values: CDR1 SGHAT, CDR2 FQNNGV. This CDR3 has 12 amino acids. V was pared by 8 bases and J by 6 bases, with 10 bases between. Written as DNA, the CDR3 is TGTGCCAGCCTAAGACTGGCCGGGGAGCTGTTTTTT. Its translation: CASLRLAGELFF.

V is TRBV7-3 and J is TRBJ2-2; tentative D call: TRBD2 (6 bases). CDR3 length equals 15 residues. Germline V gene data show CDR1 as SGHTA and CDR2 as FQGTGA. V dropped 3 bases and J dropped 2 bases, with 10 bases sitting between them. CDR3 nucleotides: TGTGCCAGCAGCTTCACTAGCTTTAACACCGGGGAGCTGTTTTTT. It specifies CASSFTSFNTGELFF. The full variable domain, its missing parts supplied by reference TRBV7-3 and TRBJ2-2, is GAGVSQTPSNKVTEKGKYVELRCDPISGHTALYWYRQSLGQGPEFLIYFQGTGAADDSGLPNDRFFAVRPEGSVSTLKIQRTERGDSAVYLCASSFTSFNTGELFFGEGSRLTVL.

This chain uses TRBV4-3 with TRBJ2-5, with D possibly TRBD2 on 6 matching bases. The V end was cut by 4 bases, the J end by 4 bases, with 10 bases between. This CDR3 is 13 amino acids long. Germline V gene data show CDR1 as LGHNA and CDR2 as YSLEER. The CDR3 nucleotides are TGCGCCAGCAGCCGAAACGGGGGAGAGACCCAGTACTTC. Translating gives CASSRNGGETQYF.

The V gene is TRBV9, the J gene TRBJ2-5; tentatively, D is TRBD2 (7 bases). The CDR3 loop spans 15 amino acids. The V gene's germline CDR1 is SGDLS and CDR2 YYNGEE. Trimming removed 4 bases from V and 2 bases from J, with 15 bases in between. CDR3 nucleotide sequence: TGTGCCAGCAGCACCCCGGGGGGCTCGCAAGAGACCCAGTACTTC. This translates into CASSTPGGSQETQYF.

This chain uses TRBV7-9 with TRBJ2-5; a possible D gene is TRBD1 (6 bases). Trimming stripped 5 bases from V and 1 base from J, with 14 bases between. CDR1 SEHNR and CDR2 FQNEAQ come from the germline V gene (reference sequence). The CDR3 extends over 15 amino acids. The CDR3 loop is CASSPITGTQETQYF. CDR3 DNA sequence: TGTGCCAGCAGCCCTATTACAGGGACCCAAGAGACCCAGTACTTC.

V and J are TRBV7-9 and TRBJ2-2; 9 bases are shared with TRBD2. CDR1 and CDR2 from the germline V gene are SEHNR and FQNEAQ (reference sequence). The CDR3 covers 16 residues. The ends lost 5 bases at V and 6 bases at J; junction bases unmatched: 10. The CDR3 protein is CASSLNMIAGAGELFF. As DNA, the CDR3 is TGTGCCAGCAGCCTGAATATGATAGCGGGAGCCGGGGAGCTGTTTTTT. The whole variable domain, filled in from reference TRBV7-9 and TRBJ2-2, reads DTGVSQNPRHKITKRGQNVTFRCDPISEHNRLYWYRQTLGQGPEFLTYFQNEAQLEKSRLLSDRFSAERPKGSFSTLEIQRTEQGDSAMYLCASSLNMIAGAGELFFGEGSRLTVL.

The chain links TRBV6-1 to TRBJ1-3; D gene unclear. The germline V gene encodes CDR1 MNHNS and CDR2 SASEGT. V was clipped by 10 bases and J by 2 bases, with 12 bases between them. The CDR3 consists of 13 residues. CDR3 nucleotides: TGTGCCACCGAGGGTCTGACTGGAAACACCATATATTTT. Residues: CATEGLTGNTIYF.